The 6 T cell receptor beta chains reported below all come from one sample, sequenced in a study of radiation and T cells in renal cell carcinoma. As to time point: blood 4 weeks post-SBRT, at nephrectomy. This sample's treatment: 15 Gy SBRT to primary tumor, nephrectomy 4 weeks later. Only in-frame clones appear in the TCRdb table, and some are missing; sequencing was by immunoSEQ multiplex PCR. The data contain around 170,000 clones, 88% of them seen just once; the ten biggest clones take up about 10%. The sequencing used blood, collected from a patient whose treatment included radiotherapy and nephrectomy. These TCRs come from a woman between 50 and 59 years old with renal cell carcinoma.

This clone appeared a single time. The chain has TRBV6-6 and TRBJ1-6; D gene uncertain. Trimming removed 2 bases from V and 7 bases from J, with 6 bases in between. The CDR3 sequence is 13 residues long. Germline V gene data show CDR1 as MNHNY and CDR2 as SVGAGI (reference sequence). The DNA for the CDR3 is TGTGCCAGCAGTTACCTCGGAAATTCACCCCTCCACTTT. Translating gives CASSYLGNSPLHF.

The chain carries TRBV4-1 and TRBJ1-1; no reliable D call. Per the germline V gene, CDR1 is MGHRA and CDR2 is YSYEKL. The CDR3 consists of 15 residues. V was trimmed by 4 bases and J by 0 bases, leaving 12 bases between them. CDR3: CASSRPHNMNTEAFF. The CDR3 nucleotides read TGCGCCAGCAGCCGGCCACATAACATGAACACTGAAGCTTTCTTT.

The genes are TRBV18 and TRBJ2-6; TRBD1 might be the D (6 bases). Trimming removed 3 bases at V and 3 bases at J, with 12 bases between. The CDR3 is 16 residues long. Germline CDR1 reads KGHSH; CDR2 reads LQKENI. The CDR3 here is CASSPVAGVGANVLTF. The CDR3 nucleotides are TGTGCCAGCTCACCCGTCGCAGGGGTTGGGGCCAACGTCCTGACTTTC.

This rearrangement joins TRBV7-6 to TRBJ1-2, with TRBD1 matching 11 bases. The V gene end was trimmed by 3 bases and the J gene end by 8 bases; junction bases not matched to a gene: 5. The germline V gene encodes CDR1 SGHVS and CDR2 FNYEAQ. This CDR3 comprises 14 residues. CDR3 loop: CASSFGQGARGYTF. In DNA, the CDR3 is TGTGCCAGCAGCTTCGGACAGGGGGCGCGAGGCTACACCTTC.

The J gene is TRBJ1-2, the V gene TRBV27; D is ambiguous. V lost 2 bases, J lost 7 bases, and 11 bases lay in between. Germline V gene lookup returns CDR1 MNHEY and CDR2 SMNVEV (reference sequence). This CDR3 contains 13 residues. The CDR3 sequence: CASSLRWGGGYTF. The CDR3 DNA sequence: TGTGCCAGCAGTTTACGATGGGGAGGTGGCTACACCTTC.

V is TRBV10-3 and J is TRBJ2-3; the match to TRBD2 covers 10 bases. The V gene's germline CDR1 is ENHRY and CDR2 SYGVKD. The CDR3 has 18 amino acids. V was pared by 6 bases and J by 2 bases, with 14 bases of the junction left unmatched. CDR3 DNA: TGTGCCATCAGCCCCCCCTCGTCTAGCGGGGGCCACACAGATACGCAGTATTTT. Amino acids: CAISPPSSSGGHTDTQYF.